Listed below are T cell receptor beta chains from one sample, sequenced in a study of OX40 agonist ivuxolimab in advanced cancers. Libraries were prepared by immunoSEQ multiplex PCR; TCRdb keeps only in-frame clonotypes and omits some of them. Among tens of thousands of clones listed, 94% were seen once. Specimen: CD4+ or CD8+ T cells sorted from blood, collected in a trial of the OX40 agonist ivuxolimab. Receptor source: an adult with an advanced solid tumor such as melanoma, head and neck, liver or kidney cancer. CDR3s include the opening cysteine and the closing phenylalanine or tryptophan. Each record gives: clone size, D gene, V gene, J gene, CDR3 protein, CDR3 DNA. D genes are given only for firm matches. Clone size is given for some rows only: seen once, a few or many times, or a class if the clone is expanded.

-	-	TRBV9	TRBJ2-7	CASSVGTQPPPYEQYF	TGTGCCAGCAGCGTCGGGACTCAGCCTCCCCCCTACGAGCAGTACTTC
-	-	TRBV7-9	TRBJ2-7	CASSLRGYSEQYF	TGTGCCAGCAGCTTAAGAGGGTACAGCGAGCAGTACTTC
-	TRBD1	TRBV27	TRBJ2-2	CASSGTGYTGELFF	TGTGCCAGCAGCGGGACAGGGTACACCGGGGAGCTGTTTTTT
-	-	TRBV7-9	TRBJ1-2	CASSSGYGYTF	TGTGCCAGCAGCAGCGGCTATGGCTACACCTTC
-	-	TRBV27	TRBJ2-7	CASSEYNTKLHEQYF	TGTGCCAGCAGTGAGTATAATACGAAACTCCACGAGCAGTACTTC
once	-	TRBV7-9	TRBJ1-1	CASSLAGEVAFF	TGTGCCAGCAGCTTAGCTGGGGAAGTAGCTTTCTTT
-	-	TRBV7-3	TRBJ2-5	CASSPYGGAGETQYF	TGTGCCAGCAGCCCCTACGGGGGCGCAGGGGAGACCCAGTACTTC
-	TRBD1	TRBV7-9	TRBJ1-2	CASSLGGTGVLLYYGYTF	TGTGCCAGCAGCTTAGGAGGGACAGGGGTCCTCTTATACTATGGCTACACCTTC
-	-	TRBV4-1	TRBJ2-7	CASSQDRLDGPYEQYF	TGCGCCAGCAGCCAAGATAGGCTAGATGGACCCTACGAGCAGTACTTC
once	TRBD1	TRBV28	TRBJ2-7	CASSWTGGSSYEQYF	TGTGCCAGCAGTTGGACAGGGGGTAGTTCCTACGAGCAGTACTTC
-	-	TRBV4-3	TRBJ2-7	CASSQEGYSTYEQYF	TGCGCCAGCAGCCAAGAAGGATACTCTACCTACGAGCAGTACTTC
-	TRBD1	TRBV7-9	TRBJ2-7	CASSLPTGREQYF	TGTGCCAGCAGCTTACCGACAGGGCGGGAGCAGTACTTC
-	TRBD2	TRBV6-4	TRBJ2-1	CASSVSRDYDEQFF	TGTGCCAGCAGTGTCTCCCGGGACTACGATGAGCAGTTCTTC
-	-	TRBV21-1	TRBJ1-2	CASSKDLQGAWGYTF	TGTGCCAGCAGCAAAGACCTACAGGGGGCGTGGGGCTACACCTTC
-	-	TRBV19	TRBJ2-1	CASSMIESYNEQFF	TGTGCCAGTAGTATGATAGAATCCTACAATGAGCAGTTCTTC
-	TRBD1	TRBV27	TRBJ2-7	CASSLTVKDRGEQYF	TGTGCCAGCAGTTTAACCGTAAAGGACAGGGGCGAGCAGTACTTC
-	-	TRBV7-9	TRBJ2-3	CASSHDRGGAGGTQYF	TGTGCCAGCAGCCACGACAGGGGTGGGGCGGGAGGTACGCAGTATTTT
-	-	TRBV7-2	TRBJ1-5	CASSLAEGISNQPQHF	TGTGCCAGCAGCTTAGCAGAGGGTATAAGCAATCAGCCCCAGCATTTT